The 9 T cell receptor beta chains in this list originate from one sample, sequenced in a study of shared clonotypes between healthy human individuals. CD45RO-negative, CCR7-selected cells formed the naive CD8 fraction, which excluded terminally differentiated effector memory CD45RA+ cells. Profiling relied on immunoSEQ multiplex PCR, and the TCRdb table lists in-frame clones only, not all of them. Seen here are roughly 770,000 clones, about 96% observed once, and the top ten hold less than 0.25%. The source material was naive CD8+ T cells sorted from blood. These receptors originate from a man aged 30-40 years in good health.

This clone was picked up one time. The gene calls are TRBV7-2 and TRBJ2-7; D gene ambiguous. CDR1 and CDR2 from the germline V gene are SGHTA and FQGNSA. V was pared by 1 base and J by 6 bases, with 4 bases between. The CDR3 is 11 amino acids. In nucleotides, the CDR3 is TGTGCCAGCAGCTTAGTCGTCGAGCAGTACTTC. This gives the protein CASSLVVEQYF.

V and J are TRBV19 and TRBJ2-3; 11 nucleotides agree with TRBD2. Germline V gene data show CDR1 as LNHDA and CDR2 as SQIVND (reference sequence). The CDR3 is 15 amino acids. The junction had 4 bases not matched to a gene; V was cut back by 3 bases and J by 5 bases. CDR3 in amino acids: CASSMVAGGRDTQYF. The CDR3 coding sequence is TGTGCCAGTAGTATGGTAGCGGGAGGGAGAGATACGCAGTATTTT. Full variable domain (remainder filled in from reference TRBV19 and TRBJ2-3): DGGITQSPKYLFRKEGQNVTLSCEQNLNHDAMYWYRQDPGQGLRLIYYSQIVNDFQKGDIAEGYSVSREKKESFPLTVTSAQKNPTAFYLCASSMVAGGRDTQYFGPGTRLTVL.

This clone was seen more than once but under ten times. The identical CDR3 is also encoded by other nucleotide sequences in the sample. The chain is built from TRBV27 and TRBJ2-7; D ambiguous. The CDR3 sequence is 11 residues long. V shed 4 bases and J shed 3 bases, with 4 bases lying between them. Germline assignment: CDR1 MNHEY and CDR2 SMNVEV (reference sequence). The CDR3 is CASSSIYEQYF. CDR3 DNA sequence: TGTGCCAGCAGTTCAATCTACGAGCAGTACTTC.

The chain is built from TRBV6-5 and TRBJ1-2; 12 bases are shared with TRBD1. The V and J ends lost 6 bases and 8 bases, in that order; junction bases with no gene match: 10. CDR3 length: 15 residues. The germline V gene encodes CDR1 MNHEY and CDR2 SVGAGI. DNA of the CDR3: TGTGCCAGCAGGATACTGGGACAGGGGGCGGTCGGCTACACCTTC. It translates to CASRILGQGAVGYTF.

This clone occurred once. V usage is TRBV5-1 and J usage is TRBJ1-1; possibly TRBD1 for D (6 bases). This CDR3 is 15 amino acids long. Trimming shortened V by 4 bases and J by 8 bases, and 21 bases separated the two germline ends. Germline assignment: CDR1 SGHRS and CDR2 YFSETQ. CDR3 sequence: CASSNGLRGDLEAFF. CDR3 coding DNA: TGCGCCAGCAGCAACGGACTAAGGGGGGATTTAGAAGCTTTCTTT.

The chain is built from TRBV7-9 and TRBJ1-5; tentative D call: TRBD1 (5 bases). With 8 bases removed from V and 3 bases from J, the gap between germline ends came to 14 bases. This CDR3 has 14 residues. Per the germline V gene, CDR1 is SEHNR and CDR2 is FQNEAQ (reference sequence). The CDR3 nucleotides read TGTGCCAGCGCATCCACGGACACCAATCAGCCCCAGCATTTT. Amino acids: CASASTDTNQPQHF.

V is TRBV11-2 and J is TRBJ2-2, with TRBD1 as a possible D gene (6 bases). CDR3 size: 15 residues. The germline gives CDR1 SGHAT, CDR2 FQNNGV. Trimming left V 5 bases short and J 6 bases short, with 16 bases between. CDR3 DNA: TGTGCCAGCAGCCCGTTAACAGGGTTGGCCGGGGAGCTGTTTTTT. Translating it yields CASSPLTGLAGELFF.

This chain uses TRBV29-1 with TRBJ1-1; TRBD1 is a possible D gene (6 bases). The CDR3 spans 12 residues. CDR1 is SQVTM, CDR2 ANQGSEA, per germline. The germline V and J ends were trimmed by 6 bases and 7 bases, with 15 bases remaining between them. The CDR3 nucleotides read TGCAGCGTCGCCTGGGGGACAATTGAAGCTTTCTTT. It encodes CSVAWGTIEAFF.

DNA of the CDR3: TGTGCCAGCAACCTGGGGGACGAGCAGTACTTC. Residues: CASNLGDEQYF. The rearrangement links TRBV25-1 to TRBJ2-7; D tentatively fits TRBD1 or TRBD2 (5 bases each). V was trimmed by 7 bases and J by 5 bases, leaving 9 bases between them. The length of the CDR3 is 11 residues. Germline lookup yields CDR1 MGHDK and CDR2 SYGVNS.